This T cell receptor (beta chain) was sequenced for a study of cytomegalovirus exposure and HLA in healthy donors. Turning to the study itself: Falling in the Caucasian-associated ancestry cluster were about 82% of approximately 410 genotyped donors. Study results and caveats: A few CMV-associated chains proved CMV antigen-specific in vitro. After further analysis at a later stage, around 17,000 TCR beta sequences were associated with HLA alleles at 0.05 false discovery rate.

With V trimmed by 3 bases and J by 2 bases, 5 bases remained unmatched. The CDR3 spans 14 residues. Germline values: CDR1 SGHDT, CDR2 YYEEEE. PCR was performed using 60 Vbeta and 13 Jbeta primers. Assay: immunoSEQ multiplex PCR; the TCRdb copy retains only in-frame clones and omits some. The data hold under 150,000 clones, with approximately 80% observed a single time. All the people who gave samples were healthy bone marrow donors. As regards this clone: Its antigen is unknown.

The chain carries TRBV5-6 and TRBJ2-7, with TRBD1 matching over 7 bases. Specimen: PBMCs. This TCR was recovered from a girl aged 2-10 years in good health and CMV-seronegative. CDR3 nucleotides: TGTGCCAGCAGCTGGACAGGACAGACCTACGAGCAGTACTTC. It codes for CASSWTGQTYEQYF. The full variable domain, with the rest looked up from reference TRBV5-6 and TRBJ2-7, is DAGVTQSPTHLIKTRGQQVTLRCSPKSGHDTVSWYQQALGQGPQFIFQYYEEEERQRGNFPDRFSGHQFPNYSSELNVNALLLGDSALYLCASSWTGQTYEQYFGPGTRLTVT.